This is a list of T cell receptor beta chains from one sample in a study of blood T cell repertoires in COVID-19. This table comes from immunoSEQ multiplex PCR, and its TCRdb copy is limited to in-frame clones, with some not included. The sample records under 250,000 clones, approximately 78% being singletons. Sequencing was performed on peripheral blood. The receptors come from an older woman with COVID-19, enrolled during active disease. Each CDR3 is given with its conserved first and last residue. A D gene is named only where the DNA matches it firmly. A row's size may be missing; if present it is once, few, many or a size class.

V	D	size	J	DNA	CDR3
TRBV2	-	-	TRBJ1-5	TGTGCCTCCCAACAGGACCTACTCCAGCCCCAGCATTTT	CASQQDLLQPQHF
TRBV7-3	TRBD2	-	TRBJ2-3	TGTGCCAGCAGCTTAGGAGCGGGAACCCTCGGGGGCACAGATACGCAGTATTTT	CASSLGAGTLGGTDTQYF
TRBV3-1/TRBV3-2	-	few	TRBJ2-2	TGTGCCAGCAGCCAAGGGGGGCCTACCGGGGAGCTGTTTTTT	CASSQGGPTGELFF
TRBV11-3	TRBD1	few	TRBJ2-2	TGTGCCAGCACCCGACAGGGGACAACCGGGGAGCTGTTTTTT	CASTRQGTTGELFF
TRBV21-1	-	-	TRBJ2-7	TGTGCCAGCAGCAAATGCGGGCCGTCCTACGAGCAGTACTTC	CASSKCGPSYEQYF
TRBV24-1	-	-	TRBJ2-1	TGTGCCACCAGTGAGGCTAGAGCCCAGAGCTCCTACAATGAGCAGTTCTTC	CATSEARAQSSYNEQFF
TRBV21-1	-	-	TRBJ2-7	TGTGCCAGCAGCAAACTAGATCCGGGGACCTACGAGCAGTACTTC	CASSKLDPGTYEQYF
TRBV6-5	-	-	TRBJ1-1	TGTGCCAGCAGTACTTCACAGGTTCACACTGAGGCTTTCTTT	CASSTSQVHTEAFF
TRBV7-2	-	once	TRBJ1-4	TGTGCCAGCAGCTTTCAGGGGGAAAAACTGTTTTTT	CASSFQGEKLFF
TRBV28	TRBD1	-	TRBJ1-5	TGTGCCAGCACCCTACAGGGGGAAAGGCCCCAGCATTTT	CASTLQGERPQHF
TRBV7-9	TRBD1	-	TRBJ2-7	TGTGCCAGCAGCTTCCTCGACAGGGTGAAGTACTTC	CASSFLDRVKYF
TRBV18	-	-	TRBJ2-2	TGTGCCAGCTCATTCGAACAGGGAGACACCGGGGAGCTGTTTTTT	CASSFEQGDTGELFF
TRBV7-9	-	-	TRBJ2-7	TGTGCCAGCAGCTTGGGTAGCGGAGACGAGCAGTACTTC	CASSLGSGDEQYF
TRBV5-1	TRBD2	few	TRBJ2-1	TGCGCCAGCAGCTTGATGGGGACTAGCGGGACCTACAATGAGCAGTTCTTC	CASSLMGTSGTYNEQFF
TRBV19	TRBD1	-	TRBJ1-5	TGTGCCAGTAGCCCCCTGACAGGGCCGGGCAATCAGCCCCAGCATTTT	CASSPLTGPGNQPQHF
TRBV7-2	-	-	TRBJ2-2	TGTGCCAGCATTATGAGTAGTGACACCGGGGAGCTGTTTTTT	CASIMSSDTGELFF
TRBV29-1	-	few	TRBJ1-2	TGCAGCGTTGTACACGGGGACACTGGCTACACCTTC	CSVVHGDTGYTF
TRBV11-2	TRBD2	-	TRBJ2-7	TGTGCCAGCAGCCCCCCGAGCGGGAGCTCCTACGAGCAGTACTTC	CASSPPSGSSYEQYF
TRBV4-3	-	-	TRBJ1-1	TGCGCCAGCAGCCCTTTGGGGGCGGACACTGAAGCTTTCTTT	CASSPLGADTEAFF
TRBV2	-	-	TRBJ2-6	TGTGCCAGCCAGTACGATCTGACTCCCCTATTTTTATCTGGGGCCAACGTCCTGACTTTC	CASQYDLTPLFLSGANVLTF
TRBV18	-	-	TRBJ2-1	TGTGCCAGCTCACCACCCACGGGGAGTGTGAGTGTAAATGAGCAGTTCTTC	CASSPPTGSVSVNEQFF
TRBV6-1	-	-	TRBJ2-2	TGTGCCCGCACGGGGGGAGGGGGAGCGGGGGAGCTGTTTTTT	CARTGGGGAGELFF
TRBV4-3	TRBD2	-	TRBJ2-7	TGCGCCAGCAGCCAAGATTCAGGGCTAGCGGGAGGGCCCCCCTACGAGCAGTACTTC	CASSQDSGLAGGPPYEQYF
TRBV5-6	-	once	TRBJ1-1	TGTGCCAGCAGCTTGGAGGGGTCACCCGAAGCTTTCTTT	CASSLEGSPEAFF
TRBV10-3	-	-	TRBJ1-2	TGTGCCACCACCTCCGGGACTTCTGGTGGCTACACCTTC	CATTSGTSGGYTF
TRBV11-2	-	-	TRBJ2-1	TGTGCCAGCAGCTTCGATCCGGGAGACTACAATGAGCAGTTCTTC	CASSFDPGDYNEQFF
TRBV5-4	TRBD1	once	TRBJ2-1	TGTGCCAGCAGCCTTAAGGGGACAGAGTTGGAGTTCTTC	CASSLKGTELEFF
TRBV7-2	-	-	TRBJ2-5	TGTGCCAGCAGCTTGGCAGGGACAACTTCCTTTCAAGAGACCCAGTACTTC	CASSLAGTTSFQETQYF
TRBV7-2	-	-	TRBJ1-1	TGTGCCAGCAGCTTTGTAGCGAACACTGAAGCTTTCTTT	CASSFVANTEAFF
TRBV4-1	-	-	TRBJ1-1	TGCGCCAGCAGCCCCAGAGGACTCTCCACGAACACTGAAGCTTTCTTT	CASSPRGLSTNTEAFF
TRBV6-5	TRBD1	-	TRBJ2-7	TGTGCCAGCAGCTGGGGGACAGGGGGCGAGCAGTACTTC	CASSWGTGGEQYF
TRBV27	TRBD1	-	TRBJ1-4	TGTGCCAGCAGTTTACGGACAGGGGCGTGGGAAAAACTGTTTTTT	CASSLRTGAWEKLFF
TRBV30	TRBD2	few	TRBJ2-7	TGTGCCTGGAGTGTACGAACTAGCGGGGCCTACGAGCAGTACTTC	CAWSVRTSGAYEQYF
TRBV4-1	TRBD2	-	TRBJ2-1	TGCGCCAGCAGCCAAGGCGGGAGGTCATACAATGAGCAGTTCTTC	CASSQGGRSYNEQFF
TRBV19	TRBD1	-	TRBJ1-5	TGTGCCAGTAGTATAGGACAGGGAATTAGCAATCAGCCCCAGCATTTT	CASSIGQGISNQPQHF
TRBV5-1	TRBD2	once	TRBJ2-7	TGCGCCAGCAGCTTGGATGACGGGAGGCGCAGCTACGAGCAGTACTTC	CASSLDDGRRSYEQYF
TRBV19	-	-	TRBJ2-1	TGTGCCAGTAGTATAGTAGTCGAACGATTTAATGAGCAGTTCTTC	CASSIVVERFNEQFF
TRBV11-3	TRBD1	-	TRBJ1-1	TGTGCCAGCAGCCTCCGGGACAGTGAAGCTTTCTTT	CASSLRDSEAFF
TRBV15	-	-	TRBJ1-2	TGTGCCACCAGCAGAGTCTTAGACGAGGGAACCGGCGGCTACACCTTC	CATSRVLDEGTGGYTF
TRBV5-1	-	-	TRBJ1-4	TGCGCCAGCAGCCCGATGGGAGACCCGGGGGAAAAACTGTTTTTT	CASSPMGDPGEKLFF
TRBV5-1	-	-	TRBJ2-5	TGCGCCAGCAGCGGAGGGGATTTCCAAGAGACCCAGTACTTC	CASSGGDFQETQYF
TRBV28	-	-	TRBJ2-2	TGTGCCAGCAGTACCCCGGCTAGGACCGGGGAGCTGTTTTTT	CASSTPARTGELFF
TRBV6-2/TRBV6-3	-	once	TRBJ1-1	TGTGCCAGCAGTTACAAGAGCGGGAGTGAAACTGAAGCTTTCTTT	CASSYKSGSETEAFF
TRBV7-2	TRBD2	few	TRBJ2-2	TGTGCCAGCAGCTTAGCGACCCTAGCGGGAGCGGGCCGCACCGGGGAGCTGTTTTTT	CASSLATLAGAGRTGELFF
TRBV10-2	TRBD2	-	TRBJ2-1	TGCGCCAGCAGTGGGCCTAGCGGGCCTCCCTACAATGAGCAGTTCTTC	CASSGPSGPPYNEQFF
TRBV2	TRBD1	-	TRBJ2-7	TGTGCCAGCAGTTCTGGACAGGGCGAGCAGTACTTC	CASSSGQGEQYF
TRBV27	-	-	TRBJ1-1	TGTGCCAGCAGTTTATTGGGGTCGGGGGTTCTCACTGAAGCTTTCTTT	CASSLLGSGVLTEAFF
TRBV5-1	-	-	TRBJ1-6	TGCGCCAGCAGCTTGGTTCCACTCAATAATTCACCCCTCCACTTT	CASSLVPLNNSPLHF